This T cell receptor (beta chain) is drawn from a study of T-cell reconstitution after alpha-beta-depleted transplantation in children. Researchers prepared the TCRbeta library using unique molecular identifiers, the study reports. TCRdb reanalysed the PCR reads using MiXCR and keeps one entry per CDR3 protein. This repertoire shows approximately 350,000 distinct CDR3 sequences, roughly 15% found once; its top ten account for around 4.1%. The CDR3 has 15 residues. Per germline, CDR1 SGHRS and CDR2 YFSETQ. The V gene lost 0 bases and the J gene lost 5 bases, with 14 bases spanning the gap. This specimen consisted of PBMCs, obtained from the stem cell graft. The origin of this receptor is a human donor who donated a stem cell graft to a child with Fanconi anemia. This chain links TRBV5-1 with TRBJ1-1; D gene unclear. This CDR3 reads CASSLVEGMGTEAFF. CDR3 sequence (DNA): TGCGCCAGCAGCTTGGTGGAAGGGATGGGGACTGAAGCTTTCTTT.